Each of the 29 T cell receptor beta chains below was sequenced from the same sample in a study of blood T cell repertoires in COVID-19 (dated by TCRdb to 2018 to 2020). The protocol used for the library was the immunoSEQ multiplex PCR assay. As stored in TCRdb, this immuneACCESS dataset retains in-frame rearrangements with V and J assigned. A fraction of the clones does not appear; measured against another copy, unresolved V genes explain less than half of the discrepancy, and the remainder lacks a known reason. The sample table lists 200,000 to 250,000 clones, roughly 89% of them with a count of one. In total, the top ten clones hold 6.8% of the sample. The sample consisted of PBMCs or T cells enriched from blood (not recorded which). The receptor source for this set is a woman between 40 and 50 years old who had recovered from COVID-19.

The genes are TRBV10-3 and TRBJ2-7, with 7 bases matching TRBD2. This CDR3 spans 17 amino acids. Germline lookup yields CDR1 ENHRY and CDR2 SYGVKD. V lost 7 bases and J lost 2; bases outside the gene matches: 17. CDR3 sequence: CAIIRGSGAGPPYEQYF. CDR3 nucleotides: TGTGCCATCATTCGCGGAAGCGGAGCGGGACCCCCCTACGAGCAGTACTTC.

V is TRBV19 and J is TRBJ2-3; no clear D. Germline V gene data show CDR1 as LNHDA and CDR2 as SQIVND (reference sequence). The CDR3 has 17 residues. Trimming shortened V by 4 bases and J by 3 bases, and 20 bases separated the two germline ends. CDR3 residues: CASSTVDSDDYTDTQYF. DNA of the CDR3: TGTGCCAGTAGTACTGTCGATAGTGATGATTATACAGATACGCAGTATTTT.

This chain joins TRBV2 and TRBJ1-1, with D maybe TRBD1 (5 bases). The germline CDR1 and CDR2 sequences are SNHLY and FYNNEI. The V and J ends lost 6 bases and 2 bases respectively, with 10 bases between them. This CDR3 is built from 13 residues. The CDR3 nucleotides read TGTGCCAGCAGAGATGGGACTAACACTGAAGCTTTCTTT. Translation: CASRDGTNTEAFF.

V gene TRBV18 combines with J gene TRBJ2-3; TRBD2 matches at 11 bases. CDR3 size: 17 residues. Trimming at V came to 2 bases and at J to 2 bases, leaving 6 bases not matched to a gene. Per the germline V gene, CDR1 is KGHSH and CDR2 is LQKENI. The CDR3 loop is CASSPNQGLAATDTQYF. CDR3 sequence (DNA): TGTGCCAGCTCACCAAACCAGGGACTAGCGGCCACAGATACGCAGTATTTT.

V and J are TRBV2 and TRBJ2-1; TRBD2 is a possible D gene (6 bases). This CDR3 contains 13 residues. Looked up from germline, CDR1 is SNHLY and CDR2 is FYNNEI. V lost 4 bases and J 6 bases, leaving 10 bases between the germline ends. The CDR3 region is CASSARLVNEQFF. DNA for the CDR3: TGTGCCAGCAGTGCCCGACTAGTCAATGAGCAGTTCTTC.

J is TRBJ1-2 and V is TRBV13, with unresolved D. Per germline, CDR1 PRHDT and CDR2 FYEKMQ (reference sequence). The CDR3 is made up of 14 amino acids. Trimming removed 7 bases from V and 8 bases from J, with 20 bases in between. The CDR3 region is CASTTRRPPRGYTF. The CDR3, as DNA: TGTGCCAGCACGACCCGCAGGCCCCCTCGAGGCTACACCTTC.

CDR3 DNA sequence: TGCGCCAGCAGCTTGGGTGAGGGTCTGAGGCGAGAGACCCAGTACTTC. This encodes CASSLGEGLRRETQYF. The chain recombines TRBV5-1 with TRBJ2-5; D possibly corresponds to TRBD2 (5 bases). The V end lost 0 bases, the J end lost 4 bases, and 16 bases lay between the germline ends. Germline lookup yields CDR1 SGHRS and CDR2 YFSETQ. The length of the CDR3 is 16 residues.

The CDR3 DNA sequence: TGTGCCACCAGTAGGGGGCCGAACACCGGGGAGCTGTTTTTT. Translating gives CATSRGPNTGELFF. This chain links TRBV24-1 with TRBJ2-2, with 7 bases fitting TRBD1. This CDR3 is 14 amino acids long. Trimming at V came to 6 bases and at J to 0 bases, leaving 0 bases not matched to a gene. Germline-derived CDR1 and CDR2 are KGHDR and SFDVKD.

The J gene is TRBJ2-3, the V gene TRBV15; D not resolved. Looked up from germline, CDR1 is LNHNV and CDR2 is YYDKDF (reference sequence). CDR3 length: 14 amino acids. V dropped 0 bases and J dropped 0 bases, with 4 bases sitting between them. The CDR3 spells CATSRDLSTDTQYF. As DNA, the CDR3 is TGTGCCACCAGCAGAGATCTTAGCACAGATACGCAGTATTTT.

The chain has TRBV6-2 or TRBV6-3 and TRBJ2-3; TRBD2 agrees at 8 bases. V lost 6 bases, J lost 1 base, and 12 bases stayed unmatched. In germline, CDR1 is MNHEY, CDR2 SVGEGT. The CDR3 length is 17 residues. CDR3 region: CASRPLTGTRGTDTQYF. CDR3 nucleotide sequence: TGTGCCAGCAGACCTCTTACCGGGACTAGGGGCACAGATACGCAGTATTTT.

V and J are TRBV27 and TRBJ2-3; D is unresolved. CDR1 and CDR2 (germline): MNHEY, SMNVEV (reference sequence). The CDR3 contains 15 residues. Trimming removed 2 bases from V and 2 bases from J, with 11 bases in between. The CDR3 DNA sequence: TGTGCCAGCAGTTTAGTCGGTTCATACACAGATACGCAGTATTTT. It codes for CASSLVGSYTDTQYF.

This clone was detected a few times. The V call is TRBV5-6, the J call TRBJ2-5; no definite D call. This CDR3 is 12 amino acids long. Germline V lookup: CDR1 SGHDT, CDR2 YYEEEE. The V and J ends lost 2 bases and 2 bases respectively, with 4 bases between them. The chain's CDR3 is CASSFEQETQYF. DNA for the CDR3: TGTGCCAGCAGCTTCGAGCAAGAGACCCAGTACTTC.

The V call is TRBV3-1 (or the pseudogene TRBV3-2), the J call TRBJ1-1; 9 bases are shared with TRBD1. Germline CDR1 and CDR2: LGHDT and YNNKEL (reference sequence). There are 14 residues in the CDR3. V shed 3 bases and J 4 bases; nucleotides not matched to a gene: 3. The CDR3 coding sequence is TGTGCCAGCAGCCATGGGACAGGGAGCACTGAAGCTTTCTTT. Translating it yields CASSHGTGSTEAFF.

The chain joins TRBV2 to TRBJ1-2; D not resolved. Trimming stripped 6 bases from V and 1 base from J, with 9 bases between. Per the germline V gene, CDR1 is SNHLY and CDR2 is FYNNEI. There are 13 residues in the CDR3. The CDR3 here is CASRPGSNYGYTF. CDR3 nucleotide sequence: TGTGCCAGCAGGCCTGGGAGTAACTATGGCTACACCTTC.

V usage is TRBV7-2 and J usage is TRBJ2-7, with 12 bases aligning to TRBD2. The germline gives CDR1 SGHTA, CDR2 FQGNSA. V was pared by 4 bases and J by 3 bases, with 4 bases of the junction left unmatched. This CDR3 spans 15 amino acids. DNA of the CDR3: TGTGCCAGCAGCTACGGACTAGCGGGAAACTACGAGCAGTACGTC. It encodes CASSYGLAGNYEQYV.

The chain is built from TRBV28 and TRBJ2-5, with D perhaps matching TRBD1 (6 bases). The germline V gene encodes CDR1 MDHEN and CDR2 SYDVKM. CDR3 size: 13 residues. V was trimmed by 9 bases and J by 5 bases, leaving 16 bases between them. CDR3 in amino acids: CASYTGIGETQYF. Written as DNA, the CDR3 is TGTGCCAGTTATACAGGGATCGGCGAGACCCAGTACTTC.

This chain uses TRBV7-9 with TRBJ1-2; the match to TRBD1 covers 9 bases. J was trimmed by 7 bases and V by 3 bases; bases with no gene match: 9. Germline values: CDR1 SEHNR, CDR2 FQNEAQ (reference sequence). The CDR3 length is 15 residues. In DNA form, the CDR3 reads TGTGCCAGCAGCTTCATAGGGACAGGGATAGGTGGCTACACCTTC. Residues: CASSFIGTGIGGYTF.

The chain employs TRBV19 and TRBJ1-1; perhaps TRBD1 as D (6 bases). From germline, CDR1 is LNHDA and CDR2 SQIVND (reference sequence). V was trimmed by 6 bases and J by 6 bases, leaving 14 bases between them. The CDR3 length is 13 residues. In DNA form, the CDR3 reads TGTGCCAGTAGGATACAGGGCGGCCCTGAAGCTTTCTTT. Amino acids: CASRIQGGPEAFF.

The chain couples TRBV9 to TRBJ1-1, with D tentatively TRBD1 (5 bases). The germline V and J ends were trimmed by 0 bases and 4 bases, with 13 bases remaining between them. The CDR3 spans 15 residues. From germline, CDR1 is SGDLS and CDR2 YYNGEE. CDR3 sequence reads: CASSVVGGEGTEAFF. CDR3 nucleotides: TGTGCCAGCAGCGTAGTGGGAGGGGAAGGCACTGAAGCTTTCTTT.

This sequence joins TRBV4-2 and TRBJ1-4; possibly TRBD1 for D (6 bases). The V and J ends lost 4 bases and 5 bases respectively, with 11 bases between them. Germline CDR1 LGHNA, CDR2 YNFKEQ. The CDR3 spans 14 residues. CDR3 nucleotide sequence: TGTGCCAGCAGCCGGACAGTTGAGAATGAAAAACTGTTTTTT. It codes for CASSRTVENEKLFF.

The chain joins TRBV19 to TRBJ2-7; TRBD1 matches at 7 bases. Germline loops: CDR1 LNHDA, CDR2 SQIVND (reference sequence). Trimming removed 4 bases from V and 0 bases from J; junction bases left unmatched: 3. The CDR3 sequence is 14 residues long. This CDR3 is CASSKAGGSYEQYF. DNA of the CDR3: TGTGCCAGTAGTAAGGCAGGGGGCTCCTACGAGCAGTACTTC.

The V and J genes are TRBV5-1 and TRBJ2-3; 9 positions agree with TRBD1. The CDR3 totals 15 residues. V lost 2 bases and J lost 3; bases outside the gene matches: 4. The germline CDR1 and CDR2 sequences are SGHRS and YFSETQ. The CDR3 bases are TGCGCCAGCAGCTTCACGACAGGGGGTACAGATACGCAGTATTTT. This translates into CASSFTTGGTDTQYF. Based on the CDR3 plus reference TRBV5-1 and TRBJ2-3, the full variable domain is KAGVTQTPRYLIKTRGQQVTLSCSPISGHRSVSWYQQTPGQGLQFLFEYFSETQRNKGNFPGRFSGRQFSNSRSEMNVSTLELGDSALYLCASSFTTGGTDTQYFGPGTRLTVL.

The genes are TRBV2 and TRBJ2-7, with D tentatively TRBD1 (5 bases). V was trimmed by 6 bases and J by 3 bases, leaving 12 bases between them. Germline CDR1 is SNHLY and CDR2 is FYNNEI. This CDR3 is built from 13 residues. The CDR3 DNA follows: TGTGCCAGCAGGCAGGGTGCGATCTACGAGCAGTACTTC. It specifies CASRQGAIYEQYF.

V is TRBV7-8 and J is TRBJ2-7; no definite D call. The CDR3 loop spans 12 amino acids. CDR1 is SGHVS and CDR2 is FQNEAQ in the germline V gene. Trimming stripped 3 bases from V and 6 bases from J, with 9 bases between. This CDR3 reads CASSFDSIEQYV. The CDR3 region has the DNA TGTGCCAGCAGCTTCGACTCAATCGAGCAGTACGTC.

The CDR3 protein is CASSVTPNTGELFF. CDR3 sequence (DNA): TGTGCCAGCAGTGTAACACCGAACACCGGGGAGCTGTTTTTT. The chain couples TRBV25-1 to TRBJ2-2; no clear D gene. This CDR3 contains 14 residues. Per germline, CDR1 MGHDK and CDR2 SYGVNS. V dropped 4 bases and J dropped 0 bases, with 6 bases sitting between them.

The chain links TRBV21-1 to TRBJ1-2; the listed D gene, TRBD1, was not tested against the DNA. TRBV21-1 is a pseudogene segment. This CDR3 region has 18 residues. For the CDR3, the DNA is TGTGCCAGCAGCTCTTGCACCGGGACAGGGGGATCCCCCTATGGCTACACCTTC. Amino acid sequence: CASSSCTGTGGSPYGYTF.

This rearrangement joins TRBV12-5 to TRBJ1-1, with D possibly TRBD1 on 5 matching bases. Germline V gene lookup returns CDR1 LGHNT and CDR2 FRNRAP. V lost 0 bases, J lost 5 bases, and 19 bases lay in between. The CDR3 covers 17 residues. The CDR3 loop is CASGLVLRGRVGTEAFF. Written as DNA, the CDR3 is TGTGCTAGTGGTTTGGTACTAAGGGGCAGGGTAGGAACTGAAGCTTTCTTT.

The rearrangement joins TRBV5-1 to TRBJ2-3, with D possibly matching TRBD2 (6 bases). This CDR3 has 15 residues. V was clipped by 6 bases and J by 0 bases, with 14 bases between them. CDR1 SGHRS and CDR2 YFSETQ come from the germline V gene. The CDR3 nucleotides read TGCGCCAGCACTCGACGGGGGTTCAGCACAGATACGCAGTATTTT. This sequence encodes CASTRRGFSTDTQYF.

This chain uses TRBV27 with TRBJ1-6; maybe TRBD1 (6 bases). The CDR3 contains 16 residues. In germline, CDR1 is MNHEY, CDR2 SMNVEV (reference sequence). Trimming stripped 6 bases from V and 0 bases from J, with 12 bases between. CDR3 DNA: TGTGCCAGCAGAAGTCAGGGGAGCTCCTATAATTCACCCCTCCACTTT. Translated, it gives CASRSQGSSYNSPLHF.